Given below is one T cell receptor beta chain in context. The length of the CDR3 is 15 residues. V trimming: 4 bases; J trimming: 2 bases; junction bases outside the gene matches: 2. The V gene's germline CDR1 is MGHRA and CDR2 YSYEKL. Only in-frame clones appear in the TCRdb table, and some are missing; sequencing was by immunoSEQ multiplex PCR. The sample shows under 550,000 clones, about 87% of them seen only once. The data stem from a study of blood T cell repertoires in COVID-19. Across the whole study: Nucleic acid was either cDNA or gDNA, and it came from T cells, B-cell-depleted T cells, or PBMCs.

The sample comprised peripheral blood. The rearrangement uses TRBV4-1 and TRBJ2-7, with 13 bases aligning to TRBD2. The receptor was derived from a man between 18 and 29 years old with COVID-19, enrolled during active disease. This chain's CDR3 is CASSRGTSGTYEQYF. Written as DNA, the CDR3 is TGCGCCAGCAGCCGAGGGACTAGCGGGACCTACGAGCAGTACTTC.